These 25 T cell receptor beta chains originate from one sample sequenced in a study of regulatory T cells in long-lasting Graves disease. Relying on iRepertoire HTBI primers and Arm-PCR of CDR3 regions, the team built TCR beta libraries. TCRdb analysed the multiplex PCR reads with MiXCR anew, one entry per CDR3 protein. The sample lists 500,000 or so distinct CDR3 sequences; 14% were seen once. Stated time point: newly diagnosed GD, antithyroid drugs for less than 3 months. After RNA was extracted from PBMCs, the TCR library was made from it. The sample was also linked to a second study, of T cells in Graves' hyperthyroidism and ophthalmopathy.

Specimen: peripheral blood mononuclear cells (PBMCs), collected at new diagnosis, from a patient treated with antithyroid drugs. Receptor source: a woman aged 45-59 years with Graves disease.

This clonotype was picked up many times. V gene TRBV11-2 combines with J gene TRBJ2-3; 8 bases map to TRBD2. Trimming at V came to 5 bases and at J to 6 bases, leaving 4 bases not matched to a gene. CDR1 and CDR2 (germline): SGHAT, FQNNGV. The CDR3 has 13 residues. The DNA of the CDR3 is TGTGCCAGCAGCCCGACTAGCGTGGATACGCAGTATTTT. It yields the protein CASSPTSVDTQYF.

This clonotype was counted ten times or more. The CDR3 is CASSQGRTPTDTQYF. In DNA, the CDR3 is TGTGCCAGCTCACAAGGTCGTACCCCCACAGATACGCAGTATTTT. This chain connects TRBV18 to TRBJ2-3; D gene ambiguous. The germline CDR1 and CDR2 sequences are KGHSH and LQKENI. This CDR3 has 15 amino acids. V lost 4 bases to trimming and J lost 2 bases, with 13 bases between them.

As regards this clonotype: This could be a read error, since a much larger clone is one nucleotide away. The V and J genes are TRBV11-2 and TRBJ1-6, with 8 bases fitting TRBD1. The CDR3 is 17 amino acids. CDR1 SGHAT and CDR2 FQNNGV come from the germline V gene. The CDR3 bases are TGTGCCAGCAGCACCAGACAGGGGAGCTCCCATAATTCACCCCTCCACTTT. Its translation: CASSTRQGSSHNSPLHF.

The table lists this clonotype with many counts. V usage is TRBV3-1 and J usage is TRBJ2-3; no clear D. There are 16 residues in the CDR3. Trimming left V 0 bases short and J 1 base short, with 11 bases between. Per germline, CDR1 LGHDT and CDR2 YNNKEL (reference sequence). CDR3 sequence: CASSQEGKGGTDTQYF. CDR3 bases: TGTGCCAGCAGCCAAGAAGGCAAGGGTGGCACAGATACGCAGTATTTT.

This clonotype was detected only a few times. The CDR3: CSARVPKGRYEQYF. The CDR3 DNA follows: TGCAGTGCTAGAGTGCCCAAGGGGAGGTACGAGCAGTACTTC. This chain links TRBV20-1 with TRBJ2-7, with a tentative D call TRBD2 (6 bases). V was shortened by 1 base and J by 4 bases, with 14 bases between the two germline ends. CDR1 is DFQATT and CDR2 is SNEGSKA in the germline V gene (reference sequence). The CDR3 is 14 residues long.

This clonotype showed up many times. This chain uses TRBV29-1 with TRBJ1-5; a possible D gene is TRBD1 (5 bases). The CDR3 runs 13 residues. In germline, CDR1 is SQVTM, CDR2 ANQGSEA. V lost 3 bases and J lost 3, with 9 bases in between. The CDR3 DNA sequence: TGCAGCGTTGAGTCAGGGTACAATCAGCCCCAGCATTTT. This translates into CSVESGYNQPQHF.

Points on this clonotype: No conserved phenylalanine or tryptophan is present at the end of the CDR3, so a read error is the likely explanation. The V and J genes are TRBV6-2 or TRBV6-3 and TRBJ2-6; the D gene could be TRBD1 or TRBD2 (5 bases each). The CDR3 totals 17 residues. V was pared by 5 bases and J by 0 bases, with 14 bases between. CDR1 and CDR2 (germline): MNHEY, SVGEGT. The chain's CDR3 is CASSAGTVSSGANVLTL. DNA for the CDR3: TGTGCCAGCAGTGCCGGGACCGTGAGCTCTGGGGCCAACGTCCTGACTCTC.

The chain is built from TRBV18 and TRBJ2-6; a possible D gene is TRBD2 (5 bases). Trimming took 3 bases from V and 1 from J, leaving 10 bases between them. Germline V lookup: CDR1 KGHSH, CDR2 LQKENI. The CDR3 runs to 16 residues. CDR3 sequence (DNA): TGTGCCAGCTCACCGCTGCGGGTATCTGGGGCCAACGTCCTGACTTTC. It specifies CASSPLRVSGANVLTF.

This clonotype was recorded at least ten times. This sequence joins TRBV7-9 and TRBJ2-1, with TRBD2 matching over 8 bases. Germline V CDR1 and CDR2: SEHNR, FQNEAQ (reference sequence). This CDR3 spans 19 amino acids. Germline trimming cut 5 bases from V and 0 bases from J; bases unmatched to any gene: 15. CDR3 sequence: CASSPPVGAGATSYNEQFF. The CDR3 nucleotides are TGTGCCAGCAGCCCCCCAGTGGGAGCGGGAGCGACCTCCTACAATGAGCAGTTCTTC.

The table lists this clonotype with a few counts. A much larger clone differs by one base, so this may be a read error. The chain has TRBV12-3 or TRBV12-4 and TRBJ2-7; TRBD1 might be the D (6 bases). Trimming took 3 bases from V and 7 from J, leaving 13 bases between them. The CDR3 totals 13 residues. The CDR3 bases are TGTGCCAGCAGTTTTTCGCCTAGGGGGGAGCAGTACTTC. Encoded protein: CASSFSPRGEQYF.

V and J are TRBV19 and TRBJ1-2; possibly TRBD1 for D (6 bases). Germline V lookup: CDR1 LNHDA, CDR2 SQIVND (reference sequence). V lost 7 bases, J lost 1 base, and 13 bases lay in between. The CDR3 is made up of 14 amino acids. The CDR3 nucleotides read TGTGCCAGTAAACAAACAGGGCGTAACTATGGCTACACCTTC. Residues: CASKQTGRNYGYTF.

In this sample, this clonotype turned up many times. The chain is built from TRBV11-2 and TRBJ1-5, with a possible D match to TRBD1 (6 bases). Germline loops: CDR1 SGHAT, CDR2 FQNNGV. The length of the CDR3 is 15 residues. Trimming took off 1 base at V and 15 bases at J, with 22 bases between the two ends. DNA of the CDR3: TGTGCCAGCAGCTTAGCCCGTCGGGGGGCTTATTATTCGCATTTT. Its protein product is CASSLARRGAYYSHF.

This clonotype was counted many times. The V and J genes are TRBV30 and TRBJ1-1; D is possibly TRBD1 (5 bases). Trimming cost V 0 bases and J 5 bases, with 13 bases left between them. The CDR3 is 14 amino acids. Germline CDR1 and CDR2: GTSNPN and SVGIG (reference sequence). The CDR3 here is CAWSVGGEGTEAFF. CDR3 DNA: TGTGCCTGGAGTGTAGGAGGGGAGGGGACTGAAGCTTTCTTT.

This clonotype appeared many times. The rearrangement uses TRBV2 and TRBJ2-3; 10 positions match TRBD1. The CDR3 runs 15 residues. Trimming cost V 7 bases and J 1 base; bases outside gene matches: 5. Germline V gene lookup returns CDR1 SNHLY and CDR2 FYNNEI. Written as DNA, the CDR3 is TGTGCCAGCAAAGACAGGGGGCGCGGCACAGATACGCAGTATTTT. As protein: CASKDRGRGTDTQYF.

This clonotype was observed a few times. This chain's CDR3 is CATTDWQGAGELFF. The CDR3 region has the DNA TGTGCCACCACCGACTGGCAGGGGGCCGGGGAGCTGTTTTTT. The chain joins TRBV24-1 to TRBJ2-2, with 7 bases aligning to TRBD1. Germline CDR1 KGHDR, CDR2 SFDVKD. Trimming at V came to 8 bases and at J to 6 bases, leaving 8 bases not matched to a gene. The CDR3 loop spans 14 amino acids.

The table lists this clonotype with many counts. The chain employs TRBV5-8 and TRBJ2-3, with TRBD1 matching 7 bases. This CDR3 comprises 13 residues. The J segment lost 1 base and the V segment lost 7 bases, leaving 3 bases of the junction unmatched. CDR1 is SGHTS, CDR2 YDEGEE, per germline. CDR3 protein: CASGQDRTDTQYF. The CDR3 DNA follows: TGTGCCAGCGGACAGGACCGCACAGATACGCAGTATTTT.

This clonotype occurred many times. The gene calls are TRBV3-1 and TRBJ1-2; the match to TRBD1 covers 9 bases. The ends lost 6 bases at V and 3 bases at J; junction bases unmatched: 5. Germline CDR1 and CDR2: LGHDT and YNNKEL (reference sequence). The CDR3 is 14 residues long. The CDR3 loop reads CASSPGQGDYGYTF. The CDR3 nucleotides are TGTGCCAGCAGTCCGGGACAGGGAGACTATGGCTACACCTTC.

The rearrangement links TRBV29-1 to TRBJ1-4, with 8 bases fitting TRBD1. J gave up 2 bases and V 5 bases, and 7 bases lay outside the gene matches. This CDR3 spans 15 amino acids. Germline V gives CDR1 SQVTM, CDR2 ANQGSEA. As DNA, the CDR3 is TGCAGCGTTCGCCGTAGGACAGGGACTAATGAAAAACTGTTTTTT. It is translated as CSVRRRTGTNEKLFF.

The chain joins TRBV10-2 to TRBJ1-5; D is perhaps TRBD1 (6 bases). V was shortened by 2 bases and J by 1 base, with 9 bases between the two germline ends. The germline CDR1 and CDR2 sequences are WSHSY and SAAADI. CDR3 size: 15 residues. CDR3 DNA: TGCGCCAGCAGTGAGAACAGGGAGAGCAATCAGCCCCAGCATTTT. Translating gives CASSENRESNQPQHF.

The sample holds many counts of this clonotype. The chain employs TRBV6-1 and TRBJ2-7; TRBD2 aligns across 9 bases. Germline-derived CDR1 and CDR2 are MNHNS and SASEGT. CDR3 length: 15 residues. V trimming: 0 bases; J trimming: 6 bases; junction bases outside the gene matches: 6. CDR3 in amino acids: CASSEAPSGVIEQYF. DNA for the CDR3: TGTGCCAGCAGTGAAGCCCCTAGCGGGGTCATCGAGCAGTACTTC.

This clonotype was seen many times. The CDR3 here is CASSQDGTGEETQYF. In nucleotides, the CDR3 is TGCGCCAGCAGCCAAGATGGGACAGGGGAGGAGACCCAGTACTTC. This rearrangement joins TRBV4-1 to TRBJ2-5; 10 bases agree with TRBD1. The length of the CDR3 is 15 residues. Germline V gene data show CDR1 as MGHRA and CDR2 as YSYEKL. The V segment lost 0 bases and the J segment 5 bases; nucleotides outside the gene matches: 3.

Only a few counts were recorded for this clonotype. The chain carries TRBV6-1 and TRBJ1-5; no clear D gene. This CDR3 region has 15 residues. The V gene lost 6 bases and the J gene lost 3 bases, with 15 bases spanning the gap. Germline CDR1 MNHNS, CDR2 SASEGT. The CDR3 DNA reads as TGTGCCAGCAGGGATGGTAGGTCCAACAATCAGCCCCAGCATTTT. This sequence encodes CASRDGRSNNQPQHF.

This chain uses TRBV4-1 with TRBJ2-7, with TRBD2 matching 7 bases. Germline V gives CDR1 MGHRA, CDR2 YSYEKL. The CDR3 is made up of 18 amino acids. The V gene end was trimmed by 0 bases and the J gene end by 0 bases; junction bases not matched to a gene: 11. The DNA of the CDR3 is TGCGCCAGCAGCCAAGATCTTGGGTCCCGCGGGAGCTCCTACGAGCAGTACTTC. Translated, it gives CASSQDLGSRGSSYEQYF.

This clonotype was observed at least ten times. The chain is built from TRBV6-2 or TRBV6-3 and TRBJ2-3, with TRBD2 matching over 8 bases. The germline V gene encodes CDR1 MNHEY and CDR2 SVGEGT. V trimming: 0 bases; J trimming: 0 bases; junction bases outside the gene matches: 5. The CDR3 is 17 amino acids. The CDR3 DNA follows: TGTGCCAGCAGTTACTCTCGGGAGGGCCCTAGCACAGATACGCAGTATTTT. This encodes CASSYSREGPSTDTQYF.

This clonotype appeared once. Being one base from a much bigger clone, this may be a read error. The V call is TRBV11-2, the J call TRBJ1-3, with 8 nucleotides matching TRBD1. The CDR3 is 13 amino acids. Germline CDR1 and CDR2: SGHAT and FQNNGV. CDR3 amino acids: CASSPGTGNTMYF. Here the CDR3 DNA reads TGTGCCAGCAGCCCCGGGACAGGAAACACCATGTATTTT.